A single sample gave rise to the 11 T cell receptor beta chains below, sequenced in a study of shared clonotypes between healthy human individuals. Using immunoSEQ multiplex PCR, the repertoire was profiled, and TCRdb retains in-frame clones only, with some absent. Among some 490,000 clones, approximately 81% were seen once, and the ten largest hold more than 9.5%. Source material: PBMCs. These receptors originate from a woman aged 35 to 49 in good health. Some clones in this sample may be carry-over from other donors' samples.

The chain carries TRBV27 and TRBJ1-5; weak D call: TRBD1 (5 bases). CDR1 and CDR2 (germline): MNHEY, SMNVEV (reference sequence). The ends were cut back, 3 bases at V and 6 bases at J, with 9 bases in the middle. This CDR3 has 13 residues. DNA for the CDR3: TGTGCCAGCAGTTTTGAGGGGCTTCAGCCCCAGCATTTT. This encodes CASSFEGLQPQHF.

Comment on this clone: A read error is likely here: a far larger clone is one base away. CDR3 nucleotide sequence: TGCGCCAGCAGCCAAGTTTACAGGGGCACTGAAGCTTTCTTT. Amino acids: CASSQVYRGTEAFF. The chain employs TRBV4-1 and TRBJ1-1, with 7 bases identical to TRBD1. CDR3 size: 14 residues. Germline-derived CDR1 and CDR2 are MGHRA and YSYEKL. The ends lost 1 base at V and 4 bases at J; junction bases unmatched: 3.

As to this clone: A far larger clone is just one base off, so this is likely a read error. Other DNA sequences from this sample encode an identical CDR3 as well. The chain has TRBV29-1 and TRBJ1-2, with D possibly TRBD1 on 5 matching bases. The CDR3 runs to 11 residues. V shed 7 bases and J shed 2 bases, with 8 bases lying between them. The V gene's germline CDR1 is SQVTM and CDR2 ANQGSEA. As DNA, the CDR3 is TGCAGCGCGGGGGACAACTATGGCTACACCTTC. This gives the protein CSAGDNYGYTF.

V is TRBV6-4 and J is TRBJ2-1; 7 bases line up with TRBD2. CDR1 MRHNA and CDR2 SNTAGT come from the germline V gene. The V and J ends lost 3 bases and 2 bases, in that order; junction bases with no gene match: 4. The CDR3 is 15 amino acids. The CDR3 loop reads CASSDGRGPYNEQFF. Written as DNA, the CDR3 is TGTGCCAGCAGTGATGGGAGGGGCCCCTACAATGAGCAGTTCTTC.

Details on this clone: This probably arose from a read error, given a far larger clone one base away. The chain employs TRBV28 and TRBJ2-7; TRBD1 matches 8 bases. CDR3 length: 15 amino acids. Germline V gives CDR1 MDHEN, CDR2 SYDVKM. CDR3 in DNA: TGTGCCAGCAGCACGCCGGGACAGGCTACCTACGATCAGTACTTC. This sequence encodes CASSTPGQATYDQYF. The variable domain in full, with the rest retrieved from reference TRBV28 and TRBJ2-7, is DVKVTQSSRYLVKRTGEKVFLECVQDMDHENMFWYRQDPGLGLRLIYFSYDVKMKEKGDIPEGYSVSREKKERFSLILESASTNQTSMYLCASSTPGQATYDQYFGPGTRLTVT.

The CDR3 spells CASSLEGGNEQFF. In DNA form, the CDR3 reads TGTGCCAGCAGCCTAGAGGGCGGCAATGAGCAGTTCTTC. The chain employs TRBV7-9 and TRBJ2-1; a possible D gene is TRBD2 (5 bases). The CDR3 contains 13 residues. Per germline, CDR1 SEHNR and CDR2 FQNEAQ (reference sequence). With 5 bases removed from V and 6 bases from J, the gap between germline ends came to 11 bases.

CDR3 in amino acids: CASSPGTLETQYF. CDR3 sequence (DNA): TGTGCCAGCAGCCCCGGGACTTTAGAGACCCAGTACTTC. This chain joins TRBV7-3 and TRBJ2-5; D might be TRBD2 (6 bases). The CDR3 has 13 residues. Germline CDR1 SGHTA, CDR2 FQGTGA. V was cut by 5 bases and J by 4 bases, with 11 bases left in between.

J is TRBJ2-1 and V is TRBV29-1, with D possibly matching TRBD2 (7 bases). Germline lookup yields CDR1 SQVTM and CDR2 ANQGSEA. CDR3 length: 15 residues. V was pared by 7 bases and J by 0 bases, with 16 bases between. The CDR3 nucleotides read TGCAGCGGAGGGGGGGGAGTCAGCTCCTACAATGAGCAGTTCTTC. This codes for CSGGGGVSSYNEQFF.

As to this clone: A far larger clone is a single base away, which makes a read error likely. The chain carries TRBV7-6 and TRBJ2-5; D is possibly TRBD1 (6 bases). The germline V gene encodes CDR1 SGHVS and CDR2 FNYEAQ. This CDR3 has 15 amino acids. The V end lost 2 bases, the J end lost 3 bases, and 13 bases lay between the germline ends. CDR3 DNA: TGTGCCAGCAGCTTATGGGTACAGGGAAAAGAGACCCAGTACTTC. Amino acids: CASSLWVQGKETQYF. Filled out from reference TRBV7-6 and TRBJ2-5, the complete variable domain reads GAGVSQSPRYKVTKRGQDVALRCDPISGHVSLYWYRQALGQGPEFLTYFNYEAQQDKSGLPNDRFSAERPEGSISTLTIQRTEQRDSAMYRCASSLWVQGKETQYFGPGTRLLVL.

As concerns this clone: A far bigger clonotype differs at one base, so this is likely a read error. This sample includes further DNA sequences coding for the same CDR3. The chain couples TRBV6-1 to TRBJ1-3; the D is unclear. Germline V gene lookup returns CDR1 MNHNS and CDR2 SASEGT. The CDR3 contains 13 residues. Trimming pared 7 bases from V and 4 bases from J, leaving 11 bases between. The CDR3 loop is CASTGDTGNTIYF. The CDR3, as DNA: TGTGCCAGCACGGGTGACACAGGAAACACCATATATTTT.

The chain carries TRBV5-4 and TRBJ2-1; D uncertain. Trimming removed 4 bases at V and 0 bases at J, with 11 bases between. The length of the CDR3 is 15 residues. Per the germline V gene, CDR1 is SGHNT and CDR2 is YYREEE (reference sequence). The DNA of the CDR3 is TGTGCCAGCAGCCATGACTTGAGCTCCTACAATGAGCAGTTCTTC. Its translation: CASSHDLSSYNEQFF.